The 19 T cell receptor beta chains reported below all come from one sample, sequenced in a study of OX40 agonist ivuxolimab in advanced cancers. The assay was immunoSEQ multiplex PCR, and TCRdb's table has in-frame clones only and misses some. The sample consists of approximately 15,000 clones, over 75% of them appearing once. The starting material was CD4+ or CD8+ T cells sorted from blood, obtained in a trial of the OX40 agonist ivuxolimab. The source of these receptors is an adult with an advanced solid tumor such as melanoma, head and neck, liver or kidney cancer.

This chain joins TRBV13 and TRBJ1-2; no clear D. The CDR3 runs 15 residues. Germline CDR1 PRHDT, CDR2 FYEKMQ (reference sequence). The V gene lost 0 bases and the J gene lost 4 bases, with 12 bases spanning the gap. The CDR3 nucleotides are TGTGCCAGCAGCTTAGGGTCAGGCCTTACCTATGGCTACACCTTC. Translating it yields CASSLGSGLTYGYTF. The full variable domain, rest sourced from reference TRBV13 and TRBJ1-2, is AAGVIQSPRHLIKEKRETATLKCYPIPRHDTVYWYQQGPGQDPQFLISFYEKMQSDKGSIPDRFSAQQFSDYHSELNMSSLELGDSALYFCASSLGSGLTYGYTFGSGTRLTVV.

V usage is TRBV11-2 and J usage is TRBJ2-7, with unresolved D. Trimming shortened V by 2 bases and J by 3 bases, and 2 bases separated the two germline ends. The CDR3 consists of 11 residues. The germline gives CDR1 SGHAT, CDR2 FQNNGV. This chain's CDR3 is CASSLIYEQYF. DNA for the CDR3: TGTGCCAGCAGCTTAATCTACGAGCAGTACTTC.

V and J are TRBV6-5 and TRBJ2-3; no reliable D call. CDR1 is MNHEY and CDR2 is SVGAGI in the germline V gene. V was pared by 5 bases and J by 5 bases, with 11 bases between. The length of the CDR3 is 13 residues. The CDR3, as DNA: TGTGCCAGCAGTCCATCCTGGGGAGATACGCAGTATTTT. Its protein product is CASSPSWGDTQYF.

V usage is TRBV7-8 and J usage is TRBJ1-5; D gene uncertain. Trimming took off 6 bases at V and 6 bases at J, with 18 bases between the two ends. CDR1 and CDR2 from the germline V gene are SGHVS and FQNEAQ. The CDR3 length is 15 residues. The CDR3 region has the DNA TGTGCCAGCAGTCTTGCCCCGCTGTTGGTTCAGCCCCAGCATTTT. As protein: CASSLAPLLVQPQHF. The full variable domain, completed using reference TRBV7-8 and TRBJ1-5, is GAGVSQSPRYKVAKRGQDVALRCDPISGHVSLFWYQQALGQGPEFLTYFQNEAQLDKSGLPSDRFFAERPEGSVSTLKIQRTQQEDSAVYLCASSLAPLLVQPQHFGDGTRLSIL.

The J gene is TRBJ2-7, the V gene TRBV27; D may be TRBD1 (6 bases). Germline-derived CDR1 and CDR2 are MNHEY and SMNVEV (reference sequence). V lost 5 bases to trimming and J lost 3 bases, with 11 bases between them. The CDR3 is made up of 13 amino acids. The CDR3 nucleotides are TGTGCCAGCAGTCGGACAGATTACTACGAGCAGTACTTC. Residues: CASSRTDYYEQYF.

The chain employs TRBV4-3 and TRBJ2-4; the match to TRBD1 covers 8 bases. CDR1 and CDR2 from the germline V gene are LGHNA and YSLEER. This CDR3 has 14 residues. With V trimmed by 4 bases and J by 10 bases, 9 bases remained unmatched. This CDR3 reads CASSRDRTWGIQYF. DNA of the CDR3: TGCGCCAGCAGCCGGGACAGGACATGGGGAATTCAGTACTTC.

The rearrangement uses TRBV5-4 and TRBJ1-1; perhaps TRBD1 as D (6 bases). Trimming removed 6 bases from V and 0 bases from J, with 15 bases in between. In germline, CDR1 is SGHNT, CDR2 YYREEE (reference sequence). The CDR3 has 15 residues. The CDR3 loop reads CASNLGQGLNTEAFF. CDR3 nucleotide sequence: TGTGCCAGCAACCTGGGTCAGGGGCTGAACACTGAAGCTTTCTTT.

The chain carries TRBV7-6 and TRBJ2-1; no definite D call. V gave up 3 bases and J gave up 8 bases, with 8 bases separating them. Germline values: CDR1 SGHVS, CDR2 FNYEAQ. The CDR3 is made up of 12 amino acids. The CDR3 reads CASSLALDEQFF. The CDR3 DNA reads TGTGCCAGCAGCTTGGCTCTGGATGAGCAGTTCTTC. Complete variable domain (other parts from reference TRBV7-6 and TRBJ2-1): GAGVSQSPRYKVTKRGQDVALRCDPISGHVSLYWYRQALGQGPEFLTYFNYEAQQDKSGLPNDRFSAERPEGSISTLTIQRTEQRDSAMYRCASSLALDEQFFGPGTRLTVL.

V is TRBV6-5 and J is TRBJ2-1; D may be TRBD1 (5 bases). The CDR3 is made up of 13 amino acids. Germline CDR1 MNHEY, CDR2 SVGAGI. V dropped 10 bases and J dropped 8 bases, with 18 bases sitting between them. This CDR3 reads CATTGLWGDEQFF. The CDR3 nucleotides read TGTGCCACCACCGGTTTATGGGGCGATGAGCAGTTCTTC.

V usage is TRBV4-1 and J usage is TRBJ2-7; D remains ambiguous. Germline CDR1 MGHRA, CDR2 YSYEKL. The CDR3 loop spans 13 amino acids. V was trimmed by 1 base and J by 2 bases, leaving 6 bases between them. The CDR3 DNA follows: TGCGCCAGCAGCCAAGCCGGCGCCTACGAGCAGTACTTC. Amino acids: CASSQAGAYEQYF.

The chain is built from TRBV6-6 and TRBJ2-1, with TRBD2 as a possible D gene (5 bases). The germline gives CDR1 MNHNY, CDR2 SVGAGI (reference sequence). Trimming stripped 2 bases from V and 7 bases from J, with 6 bases between. CDR3 size: 12 residues. CDR3 nucleotide sequence: TGTGCCAGCAGTTACGAGGGAAATGAGCAGTTCTTC. Translation: CASSYEGNEQFF.

V and J are TRBV7-9 and TRBJ2-7; 7 bases line up with TRBD2. The CDR3 covers 17 residues. J was trimmed by 4 bases and V by 5 bases; bases with no gene match: 17. CDR1 and CDR2 from the germline V gene are SEHNR and FQNEAQ (reference sequence). The CDR3 is CASSPLNPRELVYEQYF. The CDR3 DNA is TGTGCCAGCAGCCCGTTGAATCCGCGGGAGTTAGTTTACGAGCAGTACTTC.

This clone ranks as large. This chain links TRBV5-6 with TRBJ2-7, with D perhaps TRBD1 or TRBD2 (8 bases each). This CDR3 is 16 amino acids long. CDR1 is SGHDT, CDR2 YYEEEE, per germline. V gave up 0 bases and J gave up 6 bases, with 19 bases separating them. This CDR3 is CASSLAWISGTGEQYF. The CDR3, as DNA: TGTGCCAGCAGCTTGGCCTGGATTAGCGGGACAGGCGAGCAGTACTTC. The full variable domain, its missing parts supplied by reference TRBV5-6 and TRBJ2-7, is DAGVTQSPTHLIKTRGQQVTLRCSPKSGHDTVSWYQQALGQGPQFIFQYYEEEERQRGNFPDRFSGHQFPNYSSELNVNALLLGDSALYLCASSLAWISGTGEQYFGPGTRLTVT.

J is TRBJ2-7 and V is TRBV4-2; D remains ambiguous. Germline V lookup: CDR1 LGHNA, CDR2 YNFKEQ. V lost 0 bases and J lost 7, with 10 bases in between. The CDR3 is made up of 13 amino acids. The CDR3 bases are TGTGCCAGCAGCCAAGATCTTGGTGGGGAGCAGTACTTC. Amino acid sequence: CASSQDLGGEQYF.

V is TRBV19 and J is TRBJ1-4, with 9 bases fitting TRBD1. Germline CDR1 is LNHDA and CDR2 is SQIVND (reference sequence). J lost 2 bases, V lost 5 bases, and 3 bases had no gene match. This CDR3 is built from 15 residues. The CDR3, as DNA: TGTGCCAGTAGTCTCGACAGGGGGACTAATGAAAAACTGTTTTTT. Amino acid sequence: CASSLDRGTNEKLFF.

This clone showed up just once. V usage is TRBV13 and J usage is TRBJ2-1; D may be TRBD2 (6 bases). Trimming cost V 0 bases and J 6 bases, with 12 bases left between them. The germline V gene has CDR1 PRHDT and CDR2 FYEKMQ (reference sequence). The CDR3 consists of 15 residues. The CDR3 spells CASSLGVLAANEQFF. The CDR3 DNA sequence: TGTGCCAGCAGCTTAGGCGTACTAGCTGCCAATGAGCAGTTCTTC.

The genes are TRBV5-1 and TRBJ1-1, with a possible D match to TRBD1 (5 bases). Trimming cost V 0 bases and J 0 bases, with 9 bases left between them. Per the germline V gene, CDR1 is SGHRS and CDR2 is YFSETQ. This CDR3 is 15 amino acids long. The CDR3 region has the DNA TGCGCCAGCAGCTTGGGGGGACGGATGAACACTGAAGCTTTCTTT. Its protein is CASSLGGRMNTEAFF. Based on the CDR3 plus reference TRBV5-1 and TRBJ1-1, the full variable domain is KAGVTQTPRYLIKTRGQQVTLSCSPISGHRSVSWYQQTPGQGLQFLFEYFSETQRNKGNFPGRFSGRQFSNSRSEMNVSTLELGDSALYLCASSLGGRMNTEAFFGQGTRLTVV.

This chain links TRBV7-6 with TRBJ2-1, with no clear D. The CDR3 runs to 12 residues. The V and J ends lost 1 base and 8 bases respectively, with 6 bases between them. Germline-derived CDR1 and CDR2 are SGHVS and FNYEAQ. DNA for the CDR3: TGTGCCAGCAGCTTAGATGGCTATGAGCAGTTCTTC. Translated: CASSLDGYEQFF.

The rearrangement joins TRBV6-6 to TRBJ2-3; perhaps TRBD2 as D (5 bases). CDR1 and CDR2 (germline): MNHNY, SVGAGI (reference sequence). The V and J ends lost 4 bases and 5 bases respectively, with 13 bases between them. The CDR3 loop spans 14 amino acids. CDR3: CASSSRTRGDTQYF. The CDR3 bases are TGTGCCAGCAGTTCAAGGACCCGGGGAGATACGCAGTATTTT.